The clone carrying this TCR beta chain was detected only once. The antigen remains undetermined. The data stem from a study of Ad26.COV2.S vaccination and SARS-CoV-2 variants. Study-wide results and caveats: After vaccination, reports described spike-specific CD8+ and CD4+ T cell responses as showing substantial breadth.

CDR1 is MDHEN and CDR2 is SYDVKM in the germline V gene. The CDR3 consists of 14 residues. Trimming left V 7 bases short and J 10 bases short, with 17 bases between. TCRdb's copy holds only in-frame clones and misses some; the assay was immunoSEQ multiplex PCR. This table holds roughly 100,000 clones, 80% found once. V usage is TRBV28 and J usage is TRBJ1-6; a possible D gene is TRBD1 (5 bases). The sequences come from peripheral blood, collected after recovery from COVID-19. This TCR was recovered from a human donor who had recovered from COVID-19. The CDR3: CASKTGRMGSPLHF. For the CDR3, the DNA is TGTGCCAGCAAAACAGGCCGGATGGGCTCACCCCTCCACTTT.